This TCR beta chain was captured in a study of T cell responses to AZD1222 COVID-19 vaccine. Concerning this clone itself: What it recognizes is unknown.

V lost 3 bases, J lost 1 base, and 9 bases stayed unmatched. Germline CDR1 is MDHEN and CDR2 is SYDVKM. The CDR3 consists of 18 residues. The table came from immunoSEQ multiplex PCR; TCRdb's copy has only in-frame clones and leaves some out. Among about 270,000 clones, about 94% were seen once, and the ten largest hold roughly 0.51%. Study outcomes and limitations: Baseline seropositivity occurred in only six AZD1222 recipients.

This chain joins TRBV28 and TRBJ1-6; 7 bases align to TRBD1. The TCR originated in an adult who received the AZD1222 COVID-19 vaccine. This sample comprised peripheral blood, obtained 28 days after the second AZD1222 dose. The DNA of the CDR3 is TGTGCCAGCAGTTTGATGACAGGGACAAGGTCCTATAATTCACCCCTCCACTTT. Translated: CASSLMTGTRSYNSPLHF.